This T cell receptor beta chain was sequenced in a study of blood T cells in healthy people across ages (dated by TCRdb to 2014 to 2015). As for the study more broadly: In model experiments, roughly one uniquely barcoded TCR beta cDNA molecule per two T cells was captured by template switching. To track age-related changes in TCR beta repertoire diversity, the study relied on deep sequencing normalized with unique cDNA molecular identifiers. For two donors (one aged 18 to 30 and one aged 80 or older), the study analyzed two additional independent replicas of 1 million unique cDNA reads from the same blood draw. The donors were divided into four age groups: young (average approximately 15 years), middle-aged (almost 40), aged (around 67) and long-lived (82).

Systemically healthy Caucasian individuals from Russia, 35 to 50 in total and aged roughly 6 to 100 years, were included as donors. Each donor gave ten milliliters of peripheral blood, collected into EDTA-treated Vacutainer tubes. Ficoll-Paque density-gradient centrifugation was used to isolate PBMCs, with at least 6.5 million per sample. Total RNA was extracted from PBMCs with Trizol reagent, with at least 5.5 micrograms obtained per sample. Naive CD45RAhigh/CD27high T cell percentages were measured by flow cytometry on a PBMC aliquot from every donor. The method was 5' RACE. The instrument given in TCRdb is Illumina HiSeq 2500. A second roughly 7 to 11 cycle PCR used a sample-barcoded 5' primer and a J-beta primer mix. A template-switch 5' adaptor carrying 12 random nucleotides introduced a unique molecular identifier onto each TCR beta cDNA molecule. Each sample yielded at least 2.5 million CDR3-containing paired-end reads. The Mint cDNA synthesis kit, primed by a TRBC-specific oligonucleotide, was used to synthesize first-strand cDNA from all RNA. All cDNA was treated with uracil-DNA glycosylase and then went through a first 18-cycle PCR with the universal primers M1SS and BC2_uni_R. The authors' pipeline ran thus. Each sample was normalized by randomly selecting 1 million high-quality reads, each carrying a distinct molecular identifier. Instead of being binned into consensus sequences, reads with shared molecular identifiers were discarded. MiTCR, with a Q25 quality threshold and the strictest error-elimination algorithm, was used for CDR3 identification, clonotype clustering and error correction. A nonparametric unseen species model with Euler transformation was used to estimate a lower bound on total TCR beta diversity. The public reads were quality trimmed at Q25 with fastp and then assembled into clones with MiXCR by TCRdb, keeping productive beta chains. Rows with a matching CDR3 protein are joined into one entry that keeps the most common DNA and genes. The V and J calls come from TCRdb's annotation, not from the publication. This sample has fewer than 1,200,000 distinct CDR3 sequences in its table, and about 23% of those were observed once. The ten largest clones represent approximately 0.79% of the sample.

What the authors observed across the whole study: Estimates of total diversity based on one million sequenced T cells were considered lower bounds and underestimates. A strong correlation was found between observed TCR beta diversity and the percentage of naive T cells measured by flow cytometry. Bulk unsorted PBMC profiling prevented conclusive comparison of naive and antigen-experienced compartments. Because donor CMV infection status was unknown, age-related changes in expanded clonotypes were potentially confounded. As age increased, observed TCR beta diversity per million T cells dropped in a roughly linear way, and a significant reduction was already evident by age approximately 40. Compared with the aged group, the long-lived group had more naive CD4+ T cells, fewer expanded clones and increased TCR diversity, suggesting age selection.

Based on the germline V gene (reference sequence), the CDR1 and CDR2 sequences are SEHNR and FQNEAQ. V is shortened by 6 bases, J by 4 bases, and the region joining them spans 21 bases. From its cysteine to its phenylalanine, the CDR3 spans 16 amino acids. Of all the DNA, just the CDR3 is kept, 48 bases in frame from base 1. This clonotype was seen a few times. Its antigen is still unknown. Per-base qualities were not stored, and no clone one base away is much larger. In addition, the sample was reused for a study of T cells of mothers and their children. Looking at the second paper: Nine systemically healthy Caucasian individuals served as donors, namely three mothers together with their six children. cDNA synthesis consumed the entire amount of extracted RNA, loaded at roughly 1.5 ug RNA in each 15 ul reaction. Sample barcodes and 2-4 random nucleotides were added via the M1S primer in the second PCR. Over 8 million TCR beta CDR3 reads were obtained for each mother, and millions of reads were obtained for each child. TCR recombination output is similarly shaped by thymic selection in related and unrelated pairs, with a minor effect exerted by inherited differences. Normalized repertoire overlap was always found to be slightly, but never significantly, higher in related mother-child pairs than in unrelated mother-child pairs. Persistent microchimeric T cell clones were not detected, at a sensitivity of approximately 93 clones per million clonotypes. The study used deep NGS to compare TCR beta repertoires of mothers and children, seeking features distinguishing related mother-child pairs from unrelated individuals. On average, the children were 11 +/- 4 years old, while the mothers were about 40 +/- 4 years old. Libraries were sequenced on Illumina HiSeq 2000 with 100+100 nt paired-end reads after adapter ligation with NEBNext reagents. Mother and child libraries were prepared a month apart and sequenced in separate runs to prevent cross-contamination. Each donor had between roughly 450,000 and 2,100,000 distinct TCR beta clonotypes identified. Naive TCR beta clonotypes were estimated from low-frequency clonotypes matched to each donor's FACS-determined naive share, without sorting.

Sample: blood. This receptor was taken from a girl aged 2 to 10 in good health. The sequence is built from TRBV7-9 and TRBJ1-2; the best D guess is TRBD1, with 6 bases matching. The CDR3: CASSSSTGSRGYGYTF. The nucleotide sequence reads as follows: TGTGCCAGCAGTTCATCTACAGGGAGTAGGGGCTATGGCTACACCTTC.